This TCR beta chain was obtained from a study of monozygotic twins with inflammatory bowel disease. TCRdb derives one entry per CDR3 protein from the 5' RACE reads, leaving out DNA. The table for this sample gives around 450,000 distinct CDR3 sequences. This CDR3 has 14 amino acids. Germline V gene lookup returns CDR1 SEHNR and CDR2 FQNEAQ (reference sequence). Sequenced: blood. This TCR was sampled from a human donor with ulcerative colitis or Crohn's disease, or a healthy co-twin of an affected twin (not recorded which). This rearrangement joins TRBV7-9 to TRBJ2-7; the D gene TCRdb calls, TRBD1, cannot be checked with no DNA. The chain's CDR3 is CASSWDRLAYEQYF.